This passage covers 7 T cell receptor beta chains from one sample sequenced in a study of beta chain features in type 1 diabetes. Expressed TCRB transcripts were sequenced because the isolated RNA had all been reverse transcribed beforehand. Clones were sequenced by immunoSEQ multiplex PCR, and TCRdb holds only the in-frame ones, with some missing. The sample yields more than 150,000 clones, roughly 9% seen once. Findings and limits, study-wide: Shorter TCRB CDR3s, moderately but significantly so, were found in Type 1 diabetes patients in all four CD4+ subsets.

These TCRs' antigens remain unknown. Input material: central memory CD4+ T cells from blood. All receptors derive from a woman younger than 45 with type 1 diabetes.

This clone showed up just a few times. The genes are TRBV29-1 and TRBJ2-1; the D gene is possibly TRBD1 (5 bases). The CDR3 covers 11 residues. Trimming took off 6 bases at V and 12 bases at J, with 15 bases between the two ends. Looked up from germline, CDR1 is SQVTM and CDR2 is ANQGSEA. The CDR3: CSVERTIAQFF. The CDR3 DNA follows: TGCAGCGTCGAAAGGACAATAGCGCAGTTCTTC.

The table lists this clone with a few counts. The CDR3 sequence: CASSSNRGQDEKLFF. In nucleotides, the CDR3 is TGCGCCAGCAGCTCAAACAGGGGGCAAGATGAAAAACTGTTTTTT. The V gene is TRBV5-1, the J gene TRBJ1-4; 9 nucleotides align to TRBD1. Germline-derived CDR1 and CDR2 are SGHRS and YFSETQ. The CDR3 consists of 15 residues. V was clipped by 3 bases and J by 6 bases; unmatched bases: 6.

The table lists this clone with a few counts. The V and J genes are TRBV4-1 and TRBJ2-7; 8 nucleotides agree with TRBD1. CDR1 is MGHRA, CDR2 YSYEKL, per germline. The CDR3 contains 14 residues. After removal of 4 bases from V and 6 bases from J, the junction contained 8 bases not matched to a gene. CDR3 residues: CASSPGQGNREQYF. The CDR3 DNA reads TGCGCCAGCAGCCCTGGACAGGGAAACCGCGAGCAGTACTTC.

The table lists this clone with a few counts. V is TRBV27 and J is TRBJ2-5; no reliable D call. The CDR3 sequence is 13 residues long. Germline loops: CDR1 MNHEY, CDR2 SMNVEV (reference sequence). V was trimmed by 5 bases and J by 1 base, leaving 8 bases between them. The CDR3 spells CASSPGSQETQYF. The DNA for the CDR3 is TGTGCCAGCAGTCCCGGGTCCCAAGAGACCCAGTACTTC.

The chain has TRBV7-3 and TRBJ2-1; D is perhaps TRBD2 (5 bases). Germline loops: CDR1 SGHTA, CDR2 FQGTGA. The CDR3 runs 15 residues. V was cut by 1 base and J by 6 bases, with 13 bases left in between. CDR3: CASSLIRGLPNEQFF. CDR3 coding DNA: TGTGCCAGCAGCTTAATCCGAGGACTTCCCAATGAGCAGTTCTTC.

The chain employs TRBV28 and TRBJ1-2, with 12 nucleotides matching TRBD1. The CDR3 covers 15 residues. Looked up from germline, CDR1 is MDHEN and CDR2 is SYDVKM. V shed 5 bases, J shed 7 bases, and the junction held 8 bases outside the gene matches. The CDR3 sequence is CASSIGTGGFFGYTF. CDR3 DNA sequence: TGTGCCAGCAGTATCGGGACAGGGGGCTTCTTTGGCTACACCTTC.

This chain joins TRBV14 and TRBJ2-1; 8 bases align to TRBD2. Per the germline V gene, CDR1 is SGHDN and CDR2 is FVKESK. The junction had 7 bases not matched to a gene; V was cut back by 4 bases and J by 5 bases. The CDR3 spans 15 residues. The CDR3 here is CASSPIAGIDNEQFF. DNA for the CDR3: TGTGCCAGCAGCCCTATAGCGGGAATCGACAATGAGCAGTTCTTC.